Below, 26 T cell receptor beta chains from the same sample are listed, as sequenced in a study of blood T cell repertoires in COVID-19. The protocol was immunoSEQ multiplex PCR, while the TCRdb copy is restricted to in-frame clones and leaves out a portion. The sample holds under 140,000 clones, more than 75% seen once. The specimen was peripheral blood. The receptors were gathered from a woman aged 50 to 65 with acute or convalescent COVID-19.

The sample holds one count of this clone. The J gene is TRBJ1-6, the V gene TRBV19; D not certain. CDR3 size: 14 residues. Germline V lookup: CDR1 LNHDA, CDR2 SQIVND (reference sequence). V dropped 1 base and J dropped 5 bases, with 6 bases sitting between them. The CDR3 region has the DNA TGTGCCAGTAGTATAGTACAGAATAATTCACCCCTCCACTTT. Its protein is CASSIVQNNSPLHF.

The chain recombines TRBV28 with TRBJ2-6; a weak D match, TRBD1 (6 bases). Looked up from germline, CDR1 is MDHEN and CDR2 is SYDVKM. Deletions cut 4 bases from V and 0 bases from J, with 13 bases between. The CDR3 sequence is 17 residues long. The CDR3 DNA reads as TGTGCCAGCAGTTCGGACAGTGGTACCTCTGGGGCCAACGTCCTGACTTTC. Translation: CASSSDSGTSGANVLTF.

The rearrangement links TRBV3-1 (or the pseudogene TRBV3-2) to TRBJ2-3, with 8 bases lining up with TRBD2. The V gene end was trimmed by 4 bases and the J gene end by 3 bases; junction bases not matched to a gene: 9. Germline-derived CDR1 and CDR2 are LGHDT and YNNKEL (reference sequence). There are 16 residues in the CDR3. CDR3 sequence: CASSPSRLAGTDTQYF. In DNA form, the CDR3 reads TGTGCCAGCAGCCCATCCCGGTTAGCGGGGACAGATACGCAGTATTTT.

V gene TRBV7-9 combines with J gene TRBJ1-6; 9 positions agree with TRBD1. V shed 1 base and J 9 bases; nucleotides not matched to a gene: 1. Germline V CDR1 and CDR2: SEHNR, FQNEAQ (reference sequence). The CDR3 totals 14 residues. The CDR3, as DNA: TGTGCCAGCAGCTTAGACAGGGGGCTTTCACCCCTCCACTTT. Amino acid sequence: CASSLDRGLSPLHF. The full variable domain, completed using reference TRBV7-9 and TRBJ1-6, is DTGVSQNPRHKITKRGQNVTFRCDPISEHNRLYWYRQTLGQGPEFLTYFQNEAQLEKSRLLSDRFSAERPKGSFSTLEIQRTEQGDSAMYLCASSLDRGLSPLHFGNGTRLTVT.

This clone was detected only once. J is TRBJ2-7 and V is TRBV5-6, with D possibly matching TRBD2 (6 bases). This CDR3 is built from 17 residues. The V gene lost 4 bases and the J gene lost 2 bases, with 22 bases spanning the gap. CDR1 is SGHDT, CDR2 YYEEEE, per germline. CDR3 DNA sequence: TGTGCCAGCAGCGGGTGGCCCCCCGCGGGATCCCCCTACGAGCAGTACTTC. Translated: CASSGWPPAGSPYEQYF.

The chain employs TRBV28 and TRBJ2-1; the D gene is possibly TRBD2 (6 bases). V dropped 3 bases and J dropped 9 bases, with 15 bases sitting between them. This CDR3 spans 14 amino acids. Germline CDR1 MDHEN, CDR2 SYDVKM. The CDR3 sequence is CASSFGGTLGEQFF. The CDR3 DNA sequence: TGTGCCAGCAGTTTCGGGGGAACCCTAGGTGAGCAGTTCTTC.

CDR3 in amino acids: CASSLGGTSTDTQYF. CDR3 DNA sequence: TGTGCCAGCAGCTTAGGCGGGACTAGCACAGATACGCAGTATTTT. The rearrangement links TRBV11-3 to TRBJ2-3; a weak D match, TRBD2 (6 bases). The CDR3 has 15 residues. CDR1 SGHNT and CDR2 YENEEA come from the germline V gene. V dropped 1 base and J dropped 0 bases, with 8 bases sitting between them.

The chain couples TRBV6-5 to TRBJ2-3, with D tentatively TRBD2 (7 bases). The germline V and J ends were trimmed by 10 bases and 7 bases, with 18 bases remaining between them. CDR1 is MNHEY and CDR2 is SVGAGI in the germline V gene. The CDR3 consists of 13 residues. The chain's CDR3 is CATRGAGAHTQYF. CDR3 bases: TGTGCCACAAGGGGGGCGGGAGCTCATACGCAGTATTTT.

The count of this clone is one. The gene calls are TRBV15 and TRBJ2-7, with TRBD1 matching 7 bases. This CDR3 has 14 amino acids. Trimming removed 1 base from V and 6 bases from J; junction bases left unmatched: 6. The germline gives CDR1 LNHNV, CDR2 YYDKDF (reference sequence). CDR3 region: CATSRGQGPFEQYF. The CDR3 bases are TGTGCCACCAGCAGAGGACAGGGTCCTTTCGAGCAGTACTTC.

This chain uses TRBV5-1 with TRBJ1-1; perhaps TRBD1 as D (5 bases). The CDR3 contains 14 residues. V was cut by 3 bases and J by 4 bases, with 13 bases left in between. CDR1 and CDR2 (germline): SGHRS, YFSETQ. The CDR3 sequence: CASSSSGTLTEAFF. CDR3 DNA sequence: TGCGCCAGCAGCTCCTCAGGGACTCTCACTGAAGCTTTCTTT.

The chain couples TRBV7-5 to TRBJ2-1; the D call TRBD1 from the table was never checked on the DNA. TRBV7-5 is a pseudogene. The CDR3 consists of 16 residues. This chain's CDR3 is CVRSPRTGIPYNEQFF. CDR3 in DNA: TGTGTCAGAAGCCCGCGGACAGGGATCCCCTACAATGAGCAGTTCTTC.

The CDR3 coding sequence is TGTGCCACCAGTGATTCTCGGACAGGGGTACCTGAGCAGTTCTTC. It translates to CATSDSRTGVPEQFF. The chain recombines TRBV24-1 with TRBJ2-1; TRBD1 agrees at 9 bases. The length of the CDR3 is 15 residues. Germline CDR1 is KGHDR and CDR2 is SFDVKD. The junction had 7 bases not matched to a gene; V was cut back by 2 bases and J by 9 bases.

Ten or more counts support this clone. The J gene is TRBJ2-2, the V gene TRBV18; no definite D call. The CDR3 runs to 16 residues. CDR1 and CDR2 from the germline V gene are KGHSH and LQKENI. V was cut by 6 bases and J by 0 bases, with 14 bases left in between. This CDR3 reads CASSPQTHANTGELFF. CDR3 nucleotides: TGTGCCAGCTCCCCTCAGACACATGCGAACACCGGGGAGCTGTTTTTT.

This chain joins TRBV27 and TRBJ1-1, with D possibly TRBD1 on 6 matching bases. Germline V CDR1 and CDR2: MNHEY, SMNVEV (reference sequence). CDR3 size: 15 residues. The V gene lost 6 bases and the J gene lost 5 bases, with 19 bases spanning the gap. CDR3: CASRPGAFLGTEAFF. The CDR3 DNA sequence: TGTGCCAGCAGACCAGGGGCATTCCTGGGGACTGAAGCTTTCTTT.

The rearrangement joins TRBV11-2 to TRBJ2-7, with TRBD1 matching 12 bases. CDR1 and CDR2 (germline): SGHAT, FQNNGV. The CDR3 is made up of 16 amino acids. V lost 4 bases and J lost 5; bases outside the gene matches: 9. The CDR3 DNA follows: TGTGCCAGCAGCTCCCCGGGGACAGGGGGCGCCCACGAGCAGTACTTC. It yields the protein CASSSPGTGGAHEQYF.

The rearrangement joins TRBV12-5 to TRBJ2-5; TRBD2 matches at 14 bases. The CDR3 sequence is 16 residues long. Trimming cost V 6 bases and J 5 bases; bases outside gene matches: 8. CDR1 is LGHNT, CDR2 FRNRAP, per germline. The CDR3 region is CASGPGTSGRNETQYF. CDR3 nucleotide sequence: TGTGCTAGTGGCCCTGGGACTAGCGGGAGAAATGAGACCCAGTACTTC. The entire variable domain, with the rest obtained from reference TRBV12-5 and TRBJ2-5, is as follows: DARVTQTPRHKVTEMGQEVTMRCQPILGHNTVFWYRQTMMQGLELLAYFRNRAPLDDSGMPKDRFSAEMPDATLATLKIQPSEPRDSAVYFCASGPGTSGRNETQYFGPGTRLLVL.

The CDR3 DNA follows: TGTGCCAGCAGCCAAGCCAGGGTGGTGAGTGAGCAGTTCTTC. The encoded protein is CASSQARVVSEQFF. V gene TRBV14 combines with J gene TRBJ2-1; tentative D call: TRBD1 (5 bases). Germline V CDR1 and CDR2: SGHDN, FVKESK. Trimming pared 1 base from V and 9 bases from J, leaving 13 bases between. CDR3 size: 14 residues.

CDR3 DNA: TGCGCCAGCTCGGGACAGGGAAGCTCCTACGAGCAGTACTTC. This codes for CASSGQGSSYEQYF. This chain links TRBV5-1 with TRBJ2-7; 9 positions agree with TRBD1. The CDR3 runs 14 residues. The germline V gene encodes CDR1 SGHRS and CDR2 YFSETQ. V was clipped by 7 bases and J by 0 bases; unmatched bases: 5.

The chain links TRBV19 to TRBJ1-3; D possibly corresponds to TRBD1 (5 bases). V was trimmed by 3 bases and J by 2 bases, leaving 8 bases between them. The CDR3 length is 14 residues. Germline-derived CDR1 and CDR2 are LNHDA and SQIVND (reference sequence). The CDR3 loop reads CASSIRATGNTIYF. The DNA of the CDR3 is TGTGCCAGTAGTATCAGGGCGACTGGAAACACCATATATTTT. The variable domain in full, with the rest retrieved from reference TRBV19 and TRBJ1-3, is DGGITQSPKYLFRKEGQNVTLSCEQNLNHDAMYWYRQDPGQGLRLIYYSQIVNDFQKGDIAEGYSVSREKKESFPLTVTSAQKNPTAFYLCASSIRATGNTIYFGEGSWLTVV.

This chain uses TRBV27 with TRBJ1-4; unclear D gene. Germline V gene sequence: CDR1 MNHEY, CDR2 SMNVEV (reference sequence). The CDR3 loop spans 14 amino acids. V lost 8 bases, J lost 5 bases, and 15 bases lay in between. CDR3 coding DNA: TGTGCCAGCGGACTGTGGGGAGACAATGAAAAACTGTTTTTT. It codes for CASGLWGDNEKLFF.

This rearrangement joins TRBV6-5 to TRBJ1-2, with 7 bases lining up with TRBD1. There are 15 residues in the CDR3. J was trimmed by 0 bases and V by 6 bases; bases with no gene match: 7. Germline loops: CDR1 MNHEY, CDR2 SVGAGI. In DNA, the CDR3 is TGTGCCAGCAGCAAGGGGGCAGGGTCTAACTATGGCTACACCTTC. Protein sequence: CASSKGAGSNYGYTF.

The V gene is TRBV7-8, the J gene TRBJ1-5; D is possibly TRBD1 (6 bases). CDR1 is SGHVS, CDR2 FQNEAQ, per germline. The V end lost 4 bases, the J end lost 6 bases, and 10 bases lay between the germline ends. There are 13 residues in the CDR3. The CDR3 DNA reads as TGTGCCAGCAGCTGGGACATACTTCAGCCCCAGCATTTT. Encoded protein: CASSWDILQPQHF.

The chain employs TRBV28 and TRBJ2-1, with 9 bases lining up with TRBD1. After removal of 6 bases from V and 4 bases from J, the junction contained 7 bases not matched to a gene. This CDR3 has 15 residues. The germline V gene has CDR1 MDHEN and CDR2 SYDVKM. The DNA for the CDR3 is TGTGCCAGCAGATCCTCCGGGACAGGGTACAATGAGCAGTTCTTC. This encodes CASRSSGTGYNEQFF.

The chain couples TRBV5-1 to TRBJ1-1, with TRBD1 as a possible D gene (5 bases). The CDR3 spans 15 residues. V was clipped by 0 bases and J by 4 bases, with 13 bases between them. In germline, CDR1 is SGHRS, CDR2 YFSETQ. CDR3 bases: TGCGCCAGCAGCTTGGCTCCTGTGGGGGGCACTGAAGCTTTCTTT. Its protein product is CASSLAPVGGTEAFF.

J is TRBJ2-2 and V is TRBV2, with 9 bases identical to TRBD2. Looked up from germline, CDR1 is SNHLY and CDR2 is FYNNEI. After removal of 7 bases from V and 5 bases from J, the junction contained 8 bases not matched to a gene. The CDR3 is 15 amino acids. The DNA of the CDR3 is TGTGCCAGCACCCTAGCGGGAAGGCAAACCGGGGAGCTGTTTTTT. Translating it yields CASTLAGRQTGELFF. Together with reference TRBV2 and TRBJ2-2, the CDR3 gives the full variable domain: EPEVTQTPSHQVTQMGQEVILRCVPISNHLYFYWYRQILGQKVEFLVSFYNNEISEKSEIFDDQFSVERPDGSNFTLKIRSTKLEDSAMYFCASTLAGRQTGELFFGEGSRLTVL.

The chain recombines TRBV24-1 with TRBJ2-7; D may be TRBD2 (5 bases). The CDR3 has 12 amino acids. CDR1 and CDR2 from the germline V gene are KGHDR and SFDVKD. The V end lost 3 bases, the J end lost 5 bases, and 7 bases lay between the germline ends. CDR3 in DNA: TGTGCCACCAGTGATAGAGGGAACGAGCAGTACTTC. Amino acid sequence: CATSDRGNEQYF.